This entry lists 9 T cell receptor beta chains sequenced from one sample in a study of radiotherapy plus CTLA-4 blockade in lung cancer. Sequenced by immunoSEQ multiplex PCR; TCRdb stores in-frame clones only, minus some. Here the sample spans 95,000 to 150,000 clones, approximately 90% being singletons. This sample comprised peripheral blood, obtained from a patient treated with radiotherapy plus ipilimumab. These receptor sequences come from a human donor with non-small cell lung cancer that progressed on radiotherapy plus ipilimumab.

V gene TRBV10-2 combines with J gene TRBJ2-7; the D gene is possibly TRBD1 (6 bases). Deletions cut 0 bases from V and 6 bases from J, with 24 bases between. This CDR3 spans 18 amino acids. Germline V lookup: CDR1 WSHSY, CDR2 SAAADI. The CDR3 bases are TGCGCCAGCAGTGAGTCGAATCTGGGGATGGGGGCCTATCGCGAGCAGTACTTC. It codes for CASSESNLGMGAYREQYF.

V usage is TRBV18 and J usage is TRBJ1-1; weak D call: TRBD1 (5 bases). Germline lookup yields CDR1 KGHSH and CDR2 LQKENI. CDR3 size: 15 residues. The ends were cut back, 3 bases at V and 3 bases at J, with 14 bases in the middle. The CDR3 nucleotides are TGTGCCAGCTCACCCCAGGCTGGCAGGGACACTGAAGCTTTCTTT. Its translation is CASSPQAGRDTEAFF.

This chain joins TRBV19 and TRBJ1-5, with D perhaps TRBD1 (6 bases). The germline gives CDR1 LNHDA, CDR2 SQIVND (reference sequence). V was trimmed by 7 bases and J by 3 bases, leaving 13 bases between them. The CDR3 loop spans 14 amino acids. CDR3 sequence (DNA): TGTGCCAGTAATCTTCGACAGGACAATCAGCCCCAGCATTTT. It is translated as CASNLRQDNQPQHF.

The V call is TRBV7-9, the J call TRBJ2-5, with D hard to call. Germline V gene data show CDR1 as SEHNR and CDR2 as FQNEAQ (reference sequence). V lost 0 bases, J lost 3 bases, and 11 bases lay in between. The length of the CDR3 is 15 residues. In nucleotides, the CDR3 is TGTGCCAGCAGCTTAGCCTTTCACTTAAAAGAGACCCAGTACTTC. Translating it yields CASSLAFHLKETQYF.

The chain joins TRBV6-6 to TRBJ2-5; maybe TRBD2 (5 bases). The DNA end lines up better with TRBJ2-7; the J call may be wrong. The germline CDR1 and CDR2 sequences are MNHNY and SVGAGI (reference sequence). This CDR3 contains 13 residues. Here the CDR3 DNA reads TGTGCCAGCAGTCAAGAGGGTTACTACGAGCAGTACTTC. Residues: CASSQEGYYEQYF.

V is TRBV15 and J is TRBJ1-2; no definite D call. Trimming shortened V by 1 base and J by 0 bases, and 6 bases separated the two germline ends. CDR3 length: 14 residues. Per germline, CDR1 LNHNV and CDR2 YYDKDF (reference sequence). The CDR3: CATSRAGTNYGYTF. The CDR3 nucleotides are TGTGCCACCAGCAGAGCAGGAACTAACTATGGCTACACCTTC.

The sample holds one count of this clone. The CDR3 region has the DNA TGTGCCAGCACTCCACCGACAGGGGGCGAGTACACTGAAGCTTTCTTT. Translation: CASTPPTGGEYTEAFF. The chain couples TRBV28 to TRBJ1-1, with 10 positions matching TRBD1. Germline values: CDR1 MDHEN, CDR2 SYDVKM. J gave up 3 bases and V 7 bases, and 11 bases lay outside the gene matches. This CDR3 region has 16 residues.

The rearrangement uses TRBV5-4 and TRBJ2-7; 8 bases fit TRBD2. V trimming: 0 bases; J trimming: 6 bases; junction bases outside the gene matches: 14. The CDR3 covers 17 residues. From germline, CDR1 is SGHNT and CDR2 YYREEE (reference sequence). CDR3 DNA sequence: TGTGCCAGCAGCTTGGCCGGGCTAGCGGGCGCCCGGAGCGAGCAGTACTTC. Translating gives CASSLAGLAGARSEQYF. The entire variable domain, with the rest obtained from reference TRBV5-4 and TRBJ2-7, is as follows: ETGVTQSPTHLIKTRGQQVTLRCSSQSGHNTVSWYQQALGQGPQFIFQYYREEENGRGNFPPRFSGLQFPNYSSELNVNALELDDSALYLCASSLAGLAGARSEQYFGPGTRLTVT.

This clone has just a few counts. The V and J genes are TRBV5-4 and TRBJ1-3; tentatively, D is TRBD1 (6 bases). Germline CDR1 reads SGHNT; CDR2 reads YYREEE (reference sequence). The CDR3 runs 16 residues. Trimming took 2 bases from V and 0 from J, leaving 12 bases between them. CDR3: CASSFTGPPSGNTIYF. CDR3 coding DNA: TGTGCCAGCAGCTTCACAGGGCCACCCTCTGGAAACACCATATATTTT.